The 24 T cell receptor beta chains below all came from one sample that was sequenced in a study of shared clonotypes between healthy human individuals. Produced via immunoSEQ multiplex PCR; TCRdb's table is partial and in-frame only. This sample has about 800,000 clones, with approximately 96% found just once. CD8 cells classed as naive were CD45RO-negative and positively selected for CCR7, excluding terminally differentiated effector memory CD45RA+ cells. Sequenced material: naive CD8+ T cells sorted from blood. The receptors derive from a man younger than 40 in good health.

The chain recombines TRBV7-2 with TRBJ2-7; either TRBD1 or TRBD2 may fit D (5 bases each). V was shortened by 7 bases and J by 0 bases, with 16 bases between the two germline ends. CDR1 is SGHTA, CDR2 FQGNSA, per germline. The CDR3 extends over 15 amino acids. The CDR3 DNA is TGTGCCAGCACCCTAGAAGGGACGAGCTCCTACGAGCAGTACTTC. Translating gives CASTLEGTSSYEQYF.

The chain uses TRBV7-2 and TRBJ1-5, with 7 bases identical to TRBD1. Unmatched junction bases numbered 6, after V lost 0 bases and J lost 7 bases. CDR1 is SGHTA, CDR2 FQGNSA, per germline. This CDR3 comprises 15 residues. Here the CDR3 DNA reads TGTGCCAGCAGCTTAGCGGGGACAGATGGGCAGCCCCAGCATTTT. This codes for CASSLAGTDGQPQHF.

J is TRBJ2-6 and V is TRBV7-9; D is unresolved. Germline V gene sequence: CDR1 SEHNR, CDR2 FQNEAQ (reference sequence). Between the trimmed V and J ends, which lost 1 base and 6 bases, there was a span of 10 bases. The CDR3 is 15 amino acids. The CDR3 DNA is TGTGCCAGCAGCTTAGTCAGCTCTTCGGCCAACGTCCTGACTTTC. Translated: CASSLVSSSANVLTF. Using reference TRBV7-9 and TRBJ2-6 for the parts outside the CDR3, the full variable domain is DTGVSQNPRHKITKRGQNVTFRCDPISEHNRLYWYRQTLGQGPEFLTYFQNEAQLEKSRLLSDRFSAERPKGSFSTLEIQRTEQGDSAMYLCASSLVSSSANVLTFGAGSRLTVL.

The rearrangement links TRBV9 to TRBJ1-3; D is uncertain. In germline, CDR1 is SGDLS, CDR2 YYNGEE. Trimming shortened V by 4 bases and J by 2 bases, and 16 bases separated the two germline ends. The CDR3 length is 16 residues. Here the CDR3 reads CASSPPSAGTGNTIYF. The CDR3 bases are TGTGCCAGCAGCCCTCCCTCCGCGGGGACTGGAAACACCATATATTTT.

The J gene is TRBJ2-3, the V gene TRBV20-1; weak D call: TRBD1 (6 bases). V lost 6 bases, J lost 4 bases, and 8 bases lay in between. This CDR3 contains 11 residues. Germline V gene data show CDR1 as DFQATT and CDR2 as SNEGSKA (reference sequence). The CDR3 region is CSASGADTQYF. The CDR3 region has the DNA TGCAGTGCGTCAGGGGCAGATACGCAGTATTTT.

V and J are TRBV5-1 and TRBJ2-3; D remains ambiguous. CDR3 length: 13 residues. Germline CDR1 is SGHRS and CDR2 is YFSETQ. Trimming stripped 0 bases from V and 3 bases from J, with 5 bases between. CDR3 region: CASSLARTDTQYF. CDR3 coding DNA: TGCGCCAGCAGCTTGGCCCGTACAGATACGCAGTATTTT.

This sequence joins TRBV5-4 and TRBJ2-3; D might be TRBD2 (6 bases). The CDR3 runs to 15 residues. V lost 4 bases, J lost 0 bases, and 12 bases lay in between. CDR1 is SGHNT and CDR2 is YYREEE in the germline V gene (reference sequence). Written as DNA, the CDR3 is TGTGCCAGCAGCGGGGACTCCCTAAGCACAGATACGCAGTATTTT. Translation: CASSGDSLSTDTQYF.

The chain uses TRBV9 and TRBJ2-7, with TRBD1 identical over 10 bases. With 3 bases clipped from V and 5 bases from J, the junction kept 5 bases outside the gene matches. The V gene's germline CDR1 is SGDLS and CDR2 YYNGEE. There are 14 residues in the CDR3. CDR3: CASSATGGFDEQYF. The CDR3 region has the DNA TGTGCCAGCAGCGCGACAGGGGGCTTCGACGAGCAGTACTTC.

The chain links TRBV4-2 to TRBJ2-1, with 8 bases lining up with TRBD2. The CDR3 consists of 15 residues. Germline-derived CDR1 and CDR2 are LGHNA and YNFKEQ. V was pared by 4 bases and J by 4 bases, with 6 bases of the junction left unmatched. The chain's CDR3 is CASSPMVAGYNEQFF. Here the CDR3 DNA reads TGTGCCAGCAGCCCTATGGTAGCGGGATACAATGAGCAGTTCTTC.

To note about this clone: Within the sample, other DNA sequences also encode this same CDR3. The chain joins TRBV5-6 to TRBJ2-7; D may match TRBD1 or TRBD2 (5 bases each). The CDR3 has 13 residues. Trimming stripped 4 bases from V and 2 bases from J, with 10 bases between. The germline CDR1 and CDR2 sequences are SGHDT and YYEEEE. The DNA for the CDR3 is TGTGCCAGCAGCCCGGGGCTAACCTACGAGCAGTACTTC. Protein product: CASSPGLTYEQYF.

The J gene is TRBJ2-1, the V gene TRBV6-4; no clear D gene. Per germline, CDR1 MRHNA and CDR2 SNTAGT. The CDR3 runs 15 residues. Trimming took 2 bases from V and 4 from J, leaving 12 bases between them. CDR3 sequence reads: CASSDSRTPYNEQFF. CDR3 DNA: TGTGCCAGCAGTGACAGCCGGACCCCATACAATGAGCAGTTCTTC.

Written as DNA, the CDR3 is TGTGCCAGCAGCGAACTAGCGGGAGGCCGGGTAGATACGCAGTATTTT. Translated: CASSELAGGRVDTQYF. This chain connects TRBV27 to TRBJ2-3; 12 bases map to TRBD2. This CDR3 spans 16 amino acids. Trimming cost V 6 bases and J 5 bases; bases outside gene matches: 9. Germline CDR1 and CDR2: MNHEY and SMNVEV (reference sequence).

This sequence joins TRBV6-1 and TRBJ2-2; no clear D. The V end lost 5 bases, the J end lost 0 bases, and 10 bases lay between the germline ends. This CDR3 has 15 amino acids. CDR1 MNHNS and CDR2 SASEGT come from the germline V gene. The CDR3: CASSPRRTNTGELFF. The DNA of the CDR3 is TGTGCCAGCAGTCCCCGCAGGACGAACACCGGGGAGCTGTTTTTT.

CDR3 coding DNA: TGTGCCAGCAGCTTAGTCCCTAGCGGGAGGATGGATGAGCAGTTCTTC. Amino acids: CASSLVPSGRMDEQFF. The chain is built from TRBV7-9 and TRBJ2-1, with TRBD2 matching over 11 bases. After removal of 1 base from V and 8 bases from J, the junction contained 7 bases not matched to a gene. Germline V gene data show CDR1 as SEHNR and CDR2 as FQNEAQ (reference sequence). The CDR3 loop spans 16 amino acids.

The J gene is TRBJ2-7, the V gene TRBV7-9; tentatively, D is TRBD2 (5 bases). V was clipped by 7 bases and J by 1 base, with 11 bases between them. The length of the CDR3 is 13 residues. Germline lookup yields CDR1 SEHNR and CDR2 FQNEAQ (reference sequence). Here the CDR3 reads CASKGGPSYEQYF. As DNA, the CDR3 is TGTGCCAGCAAGGGCGGGCCGTCCTACGAGCAGTACTTC.

V usage is TRBV2 and J usage is TRBJ1-4; tentatively, D is TRBD1 (5 bases). Trimming took off 6 bases at V and 0 bases at J, with 14 bases between the two ends. There are 16 residues in the CDR3. CDR1 SNHLY and CDR2 FYNNEI come from the germline V gene. The CDR3 here is CASREEDSATNEKLFF. CDR3 in DNA: TGTGCCAGCAGAGAGGAAGACAGCGCAACTAATGAAAAACTGTTTTTT.

Details on this clone: Other DNA sequences in this specimen translate into the identical CDR3. The V gene is TRBV7-9, the J gene TRBJ2-5, with TRBD2 matching over 7 bases. V trimming: 3 bases; J trimming: 4 bases; junction bases outside the gene matches: 5. This CDR3 spans 14 amino acids. The germline V gene encodes CDR1 SEHNR and CDR2 FQNEAQ (reference sequence). Here the CDR3 DNA reads TGTGCCAGCAGCTTTTCGGGGGGAGGAGAGACCCAGTACTTC. Translated, it gives CASSFSGGGETQYF.

This chain links TRBV4-1 with TRBJ2-7; D ambiguous. Trimming removed 4 bases from V and 0 bases from J, with 7 bases in between. Germline V CDR1 and CDR2: MGHRA, YSYEKL. This CDR3 comprises 13 residues. The DNA of the CDR3 is TGCGCCAGCAGCCCGGCAGCCTCCTACGAGCAGTACTTC. Its translation: CASSPAASYEQYF.

V gene TRBV4-3 combines with J gene TRBJ2-7; possibly TRBD1 or TRBD2 for D (6 bases each). Germline V gene lookup returns CDR1 LGHNA and CDR2 YSLEER. CDR3 length: 16 amino acids. The V gene lost 0 bases and the J gene lost 2 bases, with 14 bases spanning the gap. The chain's CDR3 is CASSQEFSGATYEQYF. DNA of the CDR3: TGCGCCAGCAGCCAAGAGTTTTCGGGGGCCACCTACGAGCAGTACTTC.

The V call is TRBV7-9, the J call TRBJ2-1; D might be TRBD1 or TRBD2, each matching 5 bases. The CDR3 loop spans 17 amino acids. Germline V CDR1 and CDR2: SEHNR, FQNEAQ (reference sequence). V lost 9 bases and J 7 bases, leaving 28 bases between the germline ends. The CDR3 region is CASNPGREPPGGNEQFF. The DNA for the CDR3 is TGTGCCAGTAATCCGGGCAGGGAGCCACCGGGTGGGAATGAGCAGTTCTTC.

This chain uses TRBV11-2 with TRBJ1-5; no definite D call. The CDR3 is 14 amino acids. The V end was cut by 5 bases, the J end by 3 bases, with 11 bases between. Germline assignment: CDR1 SGHAT and CDR2 FQNNGV. The chain's CDR3 is CASSQTDFNQPQHF. CDR3 bases: TGTGCCAGCAGCCAAACGGATTTCAATCAGCCCCAGCATTTT.

CDR3 sequence reads: CASSLGASSTDTQYF. The CDR3 nucleotides are TGCGCCAGCAGCTTGGGGGCTAGCAGCACAGATACGCAGTATTTT. The chain has TRBV5-1 and TRBJ2-3; maybe TRBD2 (5 bases). The CDR3 contains 15 residues. CDR1 is SGHRS, CDR2 YFSETQ, per germline. The V gene lost 0 bases and the J gene lost 0 bases, with 8 bases spanning the gap.

The rearrangement uses TRBV10-3 and TRBJ2-7, with 10 bases identical to TRBD2. The CDR3 sequence is 14 residues long. Germline-derived CDR1 and CDR2 are ENHRY and SYGVKD. With V trimmed by 4 bases and J by 7 bases, 7 bases remained unmatched. CDR3: CAISVSSGGAEQYF. CDR3 nucleotides: TGTGCCATCAGTGTTTCTAGCGGGGGTGCGGAGCAGTACTTC.

V gene TRBV10-2 combines with J gene TRBJ1-1; D unclear. CDR1 is WSHSY, CDR2 SAAADI, per germline. V was trimmed by 1 base and J by 6 bases, leaving 6 bases between them. The CDR3 is made up of 12 amino acids. The CDR3 is CASSELAAEAFF. CDR3 coding DNA: TGCGCCAGCAGTGAGTTGGCAGCTGAAGCTTTCTTT.